The TCR beta chain described here comes from a study of identical twins. Study-level results: Models, which agreed with sharing between unrelated individuals, nonetheless underestimated the out-of-frame TCR alpha sharing seen in monozygotic twins. The degree of excess twin sharing was weaker in beta out-of-frame sequences.

CDR1 and CDR2 (germline): SGHDT, YYEEEE. CDR3 size: 14 residues. V lost 3 bases to trimming and J lost 0 bases, with 9 bases between them. This clonotype was seen many times. Its antigen is not identified. One entry per CDR3 protein results from TCRdb running MiXCR on the 5' RACE reads. Here the sample spans around 650,000 distinct CDR3 sequences, about 7.6% being singletons. The same data also contributed to another study, on yellow fever vaccine responses in identical twins. As reported in that work: Reportedly, the T cell response mounted by twins to vaccine seemed partly convergent, partly personalized.

The origin of this receptor is a woman between 18 and 29 years old in good health. Sequencing used PBMCs. This sequence joins TRBV5-6 and TRBJ1-1; maybe TRBD1 (5 bases). The CDR3 DNA reads as TGTGCCAGCAGCTGGGGACGGTTGAACACTGAAGCTTTCTTT. Its protein is CASSWGRLNTEAFF.